The 23 T cell receptor beta chains below all came from one sample that was sequenced in a study of cytomegalovirus exposure and HLA in healthy donors. The primer mix had 60 Vbeta and 13 Jbeta primers. Profiling relied on immunoSEQ multiplex PCR, and the TCRdb table lists in-frame clones only, not all of them. The repertoire holds 150,000 to 200,000 clones, around 80% seen once, with about 1% in the top ten. Material: PBMCs. The receptors come from a woman aged 40-49 years in good health and CMV-seronegative.

The J gene is TRBJ2-3, the V gene TRBV29-1; 12 positions match TRBD2. J was trimmed by 0 bases and V by 4 bases; bases with no gene match: 8. This CDR3 is 17 amino acids long. CDR1 is SQVTM, CDR2 ANQGSEA, per germline. The DNA for the CDR3 is TGCAGCGTTGGGCGGACTAGCGGGATCTACAGCACAGATACGCAGTATTTT. Translating it yields CSVGRTSGIYSTDTQYF.

The gene calls are TRBV27 and TRBJ2-1; D remains ambiguous. This CDR3 region has 13 residues. The germline V gene encodes CDR1 MNHEY and CDR2 SMNVEV (reference sequence). The V and J ends lost 5 bases and 0 bases respectively, with 5 bases between them. CDR3 DNA sequence: TGTGCCAGCAGTACGAGCTCCTACAATGAGCAGTTCTTC. This encodes CASSTSSYNEQFF.

The V gene is TRBV19, the J gene TRBJ1-2; D possibly corresponds to TRBD1 (6 bases). Germline lookup yields CDR1 LNHDA and CDR2 SQIVND (reference sequence). V was pared by 4 bases and J by 0 bases, with 18 bases between. The CDR3 loop spans 17 amino acids. Here the CDR3 DNA reads TGTGCCAGTAGTACCGACCGATGGACAGAGGCTAACTATGGCTACACCTTC. Protein sequence: CASSTDRWTEANYGYTF.

This sequence joins TRBV29-1 and TRBJ2-3; 8 positions match TRBD2. The CDR3 consists of 12 residues. Looked up from germline, CDR1 is SQVTM and CDR2 is ANQGSEA. The V segment lost 6 bases and the J segment 4 bases; nucleotides outside the gene matches: 3. The CDR3 DNA is TGCAGCGTGGGACTAGTAGCAGATACGCAGTATTTT. It codes for CSVGLVADTQYF.

This chain joins TRBV19 and TRBJ2-3; a possible D gene is TRBD2 (5 bases). V was clipped by 3 bases and J by 4 bases, with 11 bases between them. The CDR3 totals 14 residues. Looked up from germline, CDR1 is LNHDA and CDR2 is SQIVND (reference sequence). The CDR3, as DNA: TGTGCCAGTAGTATCGGGGAAATCGCAGATACGCAGTATTTT. Residues: CASSIGEIADTQYF. The full variable domain, in which reference TRBV19 and TRBJ2-3 provide the parts outside the CDR3, is DGGITQSPKYLFRKEGQNVTLSCEQNLNHDAMYWYRQDPGQGLRLIYYSQIVNDFQKGDIAEGYSVSREKKESFPLTVTSAQKNPTAFYLCASSIGEIADTQYFGPGTRLTVL.

The chain carries TRBV18 and TRBJ2-7; 14 nucleotides agree with TRBD2. Germline trimming cut 2 bases from V and 6 bases from J; bases unmatched to any gene: 3. The CDR3 is made up of 15 amino acids. From germline, CDR1 is KGHSH and CDR2 LQKENI. The DNA for the CDR3 is TGTGCCAGCTCACCAGGGACTAGCGGGAGTGTCGAGCAGTACGTC. This gives the protein CASSPGTSGSVEQYV.

V is TRBV5-4 and J is TRBJ1-1, with TRBD1 identical over 9 bases. The length of the CDR3 is 14 residues. The V gene end was trimmed by 5 bases and the J gene end by 3 bases; junction bases not matched to a gene: 5. CDR1 and CDR2 (germline): SGHNT, YYREEE (reference sequence). The CDR3 protein is CASSYDRGYTEAFF. The CDR3 DNA reads as TGTGCCAGCAGTTATGACAGGGGGTACACTGAAGCTTTCTTT.

This clone was picked up one time. The chain links TRBV6-5 to TRBJ1-2; D gene unclear. V lost 6 bases and J lost 0, with 11 bases in between. The CDR3 is 14 residues long. Germline V CDR1 and CDR2: MNHEY, SVGAGI. The CDR3 region has the DNA TGTGCCAGCAGGCAGGACTACTCTAACTATGGCTACACCTTC. Translation: CASRQDYSNYGYTF.

CDR3 sequence reads: CASSLDTLAGASYEQYF. CDR3 nucleotides: TGTGCCAGCAGCTTAGATACCCTAGCGGGAGCCAGCTACGAGCAGTACTTC. V gene TRBV11-2 combines with J gene TRBJ2-7, with TRBD2 identical over 10 bases. This CDR3 has 17 residues. With V trimmed by 0 bases and J by 3 bases, 8 bases remained unmatched. Per the germline V gene, CDR1 is SGHAT and CDR2 is FQNNGV.

This clone was recorded only once. The chain recombines TRBV30 with TRBJ2-5; TRBD2 agrees at 9 bases. The J call is doubtful: the DNA matches TRBJ2-7 better. The germline CDR1 and CDR2 sequences are GTSNPN and SVGIG (reference sequence). The CDR3 covers 15 residues. CDR3 loop: CAWSRQAGLANEQYF. In nucleotides, the CDR3 is TGTGCCTGGAGTAGACAGGCGGGACTAGCAAACGAGCAGTACTTC.

The chain couples TRBV5-6 to TRBJ1-5, with D unclear. This CDR3 is 14 amino acids long. With 2 bases removed from V and 0 bases from J, the gap between germline ends came to 6 bases. The germline gives CDR1 SGHDT, CDR2 YYEEEE. The CDR3 spells CASSFASSNQPQHF. The CDR3 DNA sequence: TGTGCCAGCAGCTTCGCGAGTAGCAATCAGCCCCAGCATTTT. Full variable domain (outside the CDR3, taken from reference TRBV5-6 and TRBJ1-5): DAGVTQSPTHLIKTRGQQVTLRCSPKSGHDTVSWYQQALGQGPQFIFQYYEEEERQRGNFPDRFSGHQFPNYSSELNVNALLLGDSALYLCASSFASSNQPQHFGDGTRLSIL.

J is TRBJ2-3 and V is TRBV7-8; tentatively, D is TRBD2 (6 bases). Per germline, CDR1 SGHVS and CDR2 FQNEAQ. Trimming cost V 1 base and J 4 bases, with 9 bases left between them. This CDR3 has 14 amino acids. The CDR3 bases are TGTGCCAGCAGCTTAGAACTAGCCGCAGATACGCAGTATTTT. Amino acid sequence: CASSLELAADTQYF.

The chain carries TRBV11-3 and TRBJ2-3, with a tentative D call TRBD2 (7 bases). This CDR3 region has 20 residues. Germline V CDR1 and CDR2: SGHNT, YENEEA. V was shortened by 5 bases and J by 0 bases, with 27 bases between the two germline ends. CDR3 nucleotide sequence: TGTGCCAGCAGCCACCGATGGGACACCGGGGGGCCTTCTAGCACAGATACGCAGTATTTT. Its protein product is CASSHRWDTGGPSSTDTQYF.

This chain connects TRBV5-1 to TRBJ2-2; weak D call: TRBD2 (5 bases). The CDR3 sequence is 16 residues long. V lost 4 bases to trimming and J lost 4 bases, with 17 bases between them. CDR1 SGHRS and CDR2 YFSETQ come from the germline V gene. This CDR3 is CASSEAKLAGTGELFF. The CDR3, as DNA: TGCGCCAGCAGCGAAGCGAAACTGGCGGGCACCGGGGAGCTGTTTTTT.

The V gene is TRBV19, the J gene TRBJ2-2; D might be TRBD2 (7 bases). Germline CDR1 is LNHDA and CDR2 is SQIVND (reference sequence). The CDR3 contains 17 residues. V was clipped by 3 bases and J by 6 bases, with 20 bases between them. The CDR3 DNA reads as TGTGCCAGTAGTATGGGGGGCGGGAGAATGTTAGCCGGGGAGCTGTTTTTT. Translation: CASSMGGGRMLAGELFF.

The chain uses TRBV10-3 and TRBJ1-2; 9 bases fit TRBD1. V was clipped by 0 bases and J by 7 bases; unmatched bases: 6. CDR3 length equals 15 residues. CDR1 and CDR2 (germline): ENHRY, SYGVKD. DNA for the CDR3: TGTGCCATCAGTGAGTCAGACAGGGGGATTCTTGGCTACACCTTC. It codes for CAISESDRGILGYTF.

The CDR3 loop reads CACGGRVNQPQHF. The DNA of the CDR3 is TGTGCCTGTGGGGGCAGGGTGAATCAGCCCCAGCATTTT. This sequence joins TRBV30 and TRBJ1-5, with TRBD1 as a possible D gene (6 bases). Germline values: CDR1 GTSNPN, CDR2 SVGIG (reference sequence). V was trimmed by 6 bases and J by 4 bases, leaving 13 bases between them. The CDR3 runs to 13 residues.

This chain joins TRBV25-1 and TRBJ1-1, with D unclear. The germline V gene has CDR1 MGHDK and CDR2 SYGVNS. Between the trimmed V and J ends, which lost 5 bases and 5 bases, there was a span of 12 bases. This CDR3 is built from 13 residues. The CDR3 coding sequence is TGTGCCAGCAGTTTCGGGGATCTGACTGAAGCTTTCTTT. It yields the protein CASSFGDLTEAFF.

The chain carries TRBV7-6 and TRBJ1-4; 7 nucleotides line up with TRBD1. V lost 1 base to trimming and J lost 8 bases; unmatched junction nucleotides: 4. The germline CDR1 and CDR2 sequences are SGHVS and FNYEAQ. The CDR3 has 14 residues. The CDR3 nucleotides are TGTGCCAGCAGCTTAGGGCAGGGGGGAGAAAAACTGTTTTTT. This codes for CASSLGQGGEKLFF.

The rearrangement joins TRBV15 to TRBJ1-5; TRBD1 might be the D (5 bases). The CDR3 contains 15 residues. The germline CDR1 and CDR2 sequences are LNHNV and YYDKDF (reference sequence). Trimming cost V 1 base and J 0 bases, with 7 bases left between them. CDR3 in DNA: TGTGCCACCAGCAGAGCCAGGGATAGCAATCAGCCCCAGCATTTT. This sequence encodes CATSRARDSNQPQHF.

The genes are TRBV25-1 and TRBJ2-1; D is unresolved. The CDR3 is 11 amino acids. Trimming removed 10 bases from V and 8 bases from J, with 12 bases in between. Germline CDR1 reads MGHDK; CDR2 reads SYGVNS. DNA of the CDR3: TGTGCCATCATAAATCTAGATGAGCAGTTCTTC. Its translation is CAIINLDEQFF.

J is TRBJ2-5 and V is TRBV7-9; 9 nucleotides agree with TRBD2. CDR1 is SEHNR, CDR2 FQNEAQ, per germline (reference sequence). Trimming cost V 5 bases and J 4 bases; bases outside gene matches: 8. The CDR3 contains 15 residues. The CDR3 region is CASSLAGGLVETQYF. The CDR3 DNA follows: TGTGCCAGCAGCCTGGCGGGAGGGCTGGTAGAGACCCAGTACTTC.

The V call is TRBV16, the J call TRBJ2-3; D unclear. CDR1 and CDR2 from the germline V gene are KGHSY and FQNENV. The CDR3 sequence is 14 residues long. V gave up 0 bases and J gave up 6 bases, with 10 bases separating them. CDR3 sequence: CASSQSPGVDTQYF. The CDR3 DNA follows: TGTGCCAGCAGCCAATCCCCCGGTGTGGATACGCAGTATTTT.